Shown below are 26 T cell receptor beta chains from a single sample sequenced in a study of cytomegalovirus exposure and HLA in healthy donors. PCR used 60 Vbeta primers and 13 Jbeta primers. Assay: immunoSEQ multiplex PCR; the TCRdb copy retains only in-frame clones and omits some. This repertoire shows 60,000 to 90,000 clones, approximately 63% found once; its top ten account for more than 8%. Specimen: PBMCs. The receptors were gathered from a woman in her forties or fifties in good health and CMV-seropositive.

This chain links TRBV4-3 with TRBJ2-7; 11 nucleotides agree with TRBD1. The CDR3 contains 16 residues. Germline V lookup: CDR1 LGHNA, CDR2 YSLEER. V lost 2 bases, J lost 6 bases, and 9 bases stayed unmatched. CDR3 nucleotide sequence: TGCGCCAGCAGCCAATCCTCTGGACAGGGGGCGGTCGAGCAGTACTTC. Residues: CASSQSSGQGAVEQYF.

This chain joins TRBV7-6 and TRBJ2-7; TRBD1 might be the D (6 bases). The CDR3 contains 15 residues. The V gene's germline CDR1 is SGHVS and CDR2 FNYEAQ. V was shortened by 0 bases and J by 3 bases, with 12 bases between the two germline ends. DNA for the CDR3: TGTGCCAGCAGCTTAGCGGCAGGGGACAACTACGAGCAGTACTTC. This codes for CASSLAAGDNYEQYF.

This sequence joins TRBV6-5 and TRBJ1-2, with a possible D match to TRBD1 (6 bases). Trimming took 0 bases from V and 8 from J, leaving 13 bases between them. The CDR3 runs to 14 residues. CDR1 is MNHEY and CDR2 is SVGAGI in the germline V gene. The CDR3 region has the DNA TGTGCCAGCAGTTACTCGATCCAGGGGAAAGGCTACACCTTC. Amino acids: CASSYSIQGKGYTF.

The chain carries TRBV30 and TRBJ2-1; 9 bases match TRBD2. CDR3 length: 15 amino acids. Germline CDR1 is GTSNPN and CDR2 is SVGIG (reference sequence). The junction had 8 bases not matched to a gene; V was cut back by 0 bases and J by 8 bases. CDR3 sequence (DNA): TGTGCCTGGAGTGTCTTAGGCGGGGGGGCCGATGAGCAGTTCTTC. Residues: CAWSVLGGGADEQFF.

The genes are TRBV6-6 and TRBJ1-4; 10 positions agree with TRBD1. CDR1 and CDR2 from the germline V gene are MNHNY and SVGAGI (reference sequence). With 2 bases clipped from V and 12 bases from J, the junction kept 9 bases outside the gene matches. The CDR3 extends over 15 amino acids. For the CDR3, the DNA is TGTGCCAGCAGTTACCTCCGGGACAGGGGTGACGAACTGTTTTTT. Amino acid sequence: CASSYLRDRGDELFF.

V and J are TRBV27 and TRBJ2-7, with 9 bases identical to TRBD1. The V gene end was trimmed by 2 bases and the J gene end by 4 bases; junction bases not matched to a gene: 3. The germline CDR1 and CDR2 sequences are MNHEY and SMNVEV (reference sequence). This CDR3 is 14 amino acids long. The CDR3 loop reads CASSLGQGTYEQYF. In DNA, the CDR3 is TGTGCCAGCAGTTTAGGACAGGGGACGTACGAGCAGTACTTC.

The J gene is TRBJ1-5, the V gene TRBV2; D possibly corresponds to TRBD1 (5 bases). From germline, CDR1 is SNHLY and CDR2 FYNNEI. V lost 1 base, J lost 2 bases, and 6 bases lay in between. CDR3 length: 14 residues. CDR3 coding DNA: TGTGCCAGCAGTGAAGGGGGCGGCAATCAGCCCCAGCATTTT. This codes for CASSEGGGNQPQHF.

This clone was detected a few times. The V gene is TRBV2, the J gene TRBJ2-1; weak D call: TRBD1 (5 bases). V shed 4 bases and J shed 4 bases, with 8 bases lying between them. Germline CDR1 reads SNHLY; CDR2 reads FYNNEI. The CDR3 is 13 amino acids. CDR3 coding DNA: TGTGCCAGCAGTGTGACAGATTACAATGAGCAGTTCTTC. Translation gives CASSVTDYNEQFF.

This clone was seen a single time. V usage is TRBV5-1 and J usage is TRBJ2-7; the match to TRBD1 covers 7 bases. CDR1 and CDR2 from the germline V gene are SGHRS and YFSETQ. The CDR3 is 15 amino acids. V lost 4 bases to trimming and J lost 3 bases; unmatched junction nucleotides: 10. CDR3 region: CASSERQGRDYEQYF. CDR3 coding DNA: TGCGCCAGCAGCGAACGACAGGGTAGGGACTACGAGCAGTACTTC. Full variable domain (rest looked up from reference TRBV5-1 and TRBJ2-7): KAGVTQTPRYLIKTRGQQVTLSCSPISGHRSVSWYQQTPGQGLQFLFEYFSETQRNKGNFPGRFSGRQFSNSRSEMNVSTLELGDSALYLCASSERQGRDYEQYFGPGTRLTVT.

This clone was counted between two and nine times. V is TRBV4-3 and J is TRBJ1-6; 8 bases align to TRBD1. CDR3 length: 16 residues. V was clipped by 4 bases and J by 10 bases; unmatched bases: 12. Germline V gives CDR1 LGHNA, CDR2 YSLEER. The CDR3 nucleotides are TGCGCCAGCAGCCCGTCTCCTACAGGGGGTGAATCACCCCTCCACTTT. Amino acid sequence: CASSPSPTGGESPLHF.

The chain combines TRBV4-3 with TRBJ2-1; no definite D call. Germline CDR1 and CDR2: LGHNA and YSLEER. CDR3 length: 15 residues. Between the trimmed V and J ends, which lost 0 bases and 5 bases, there was a span of 11 bases. The CDR3 bases are TGCGCCAGCAGCCAAGATCAACTGAATGACAATGAGCAGTTCTTC. This translates into CASSQDQLNDNEQFF.

This clone was detected only a few times. The J gene is TRBJ2-5, the V gene TRBV27; 9 nucleotides align to TRBD1. The CDR3 spans 12 residues. From germline, CDR1 is MNHEY and CDR2 SMNVEV (reference sequence). The junction had 4 bases not matched to a gene; V was cut back by 8 bases and J by 6 bases. CDR3 sequence (DNA): TGTGCCAGCTCGGGACAGGGAAAGACCCAGTACTTC. It specifies CASSGQGKTQYF.

This clone showed up just a few times. The chain employs TRBV19 and TRBJ2-1; TRBD2 matches at 10 bases. V shed 5 bases, J shed 9 bases, and the junction held 19 bases outside the gene matches. CDR1 LNHDA and CDR2 SQIVND come from the germline V gene (reference sequence). The CDR3 length is 18 residues. CDR3 residues: CASSSPSGSLVEGFEQFF. Written as DNA, the CDR3 is TGTGCCAGTAGTTCGCCTAGCGGGAGTTTAGTAGAGGGATTTGAGCAGTTCTTC.

V gene TRBV15 combines with J gene TRBJ1-5; 10 bases align to TRBD1. Germline V lookup: CDR1 LNHNV, CDR2 YYDKDF (reference sequence). V gave up 3 bases and J gave up 6 bases; unmatched junction bases: 2. There are 14 residues in the CDR3. The CDR3 DNA reads TGTGCCACCAGCAGGGGACAGGGGAGTCAGCCCCAGCATTTT. Translating gives CATSRGQGSQPQHF.

V is TRBV4-1 and J is TRBJ1-5, with D perhaps TRBD1 (6 bases). Looked up from germline, CDR1 is MGHRA and CDR2 is YSYEKL. The CDR3 length is 17 residues. V was clipped by 1 base and J by 4 bases, with 17 bases between them. The CDR3 is CASSQGVWGPNNQPQHF. CDR3 in DNA: TGCGCCAGCAGCCAAGGTGTTTGGGGGCCGAATAATCAGCCCCAGCATTTT.

This clone turned up a few times. The chain has TRBV10-1 and TRBJ2-1; D gene uncertain. This CDR3 has 15 residues. Germline values: CDR1 WNHNN, CDR2 SYGVQD (reference sequence). V lost 6 bases and J lost 2, with 14 bases in between. The CDR3 coding sequence is TGCGCCAGCAGGTCAAACTTAAGCCCCTACAATGAGCAGTTCTTC. Translation: CASRSNLSPYNEQFF.

The table lists this clone with a few counts. CDR3 sequence reads: CAWGASGANVLTF. CDR3 nucleotide sequence: TGTGCCTGGGGTGCGTCTGGGGCCAACGTCCTGACTTTC. The chain uses TRBV30 and TRBJ2-6; no definite D call. The germline gives CDR1 GTSNPN, CDR2 SVGIG (reference sequence). Trimming cost V 5 bases and J 1 base, with 6 bases left between them. The CDR3 spans 13 residues.

This clone was seen only a few times. V is TRBV5-3 and J is TRBJ1-2, with D perhaps matching TRBD1 (5 bases). TRBV5-3 is labeled an ORF, and its function is uncertain. Trimming removed 8 bases from V and 1 base from J, with 18 bases in between. The CDR3 consists of 15 residues. The CDR3 DNA follows: TGTGCCAGCACCAGATCCCCACAGGATAACTATGGCTACACCTTC. Its protein product is CASTRSPQDNYGYTF.

This clone was counted once. The J gene is TRBJ2-2, the V gene TRBV11-3; D gene ambiguous. V lost 5 bases and J lost 6, with 10 bases in between. The germline CDR1 and CDR2 sequences are SGHNT and YENEEA. The length of the CDR3 is 13 residues. The CDR3 region is CASSTRVSGELFF. The CDR3 DNA reads TGTGCCAGCAGCACCCGAGTGTCCGGGGAGCTGTTTTTT.

This rearrangement joins TRBV19 to TRBJ1-5; the D is unclear. This CDR3 contains 13 residues. Germline lookup yields CDR1 LNHDA and CDR2 SQIVND (reference sequence). V gave up 5 bases and J gave up 6 bases, with 11 bases separating them. The CDR3 is CASSLQLFQPQHF. The CDR3 nucleotides read TGTGCCAGTAGTCTACAGCTGTTTCAGCCCCAGCATTTT.

The chain joins TRBV5-4 to TRBJ2-1, with D possibly TRBD1 on 5 matching bases. Deletions cut 0 bases from V and 0 bases from J, with 13 bases between. The CDR3 has 17 amino acids. Germline values: CDR1 SGHNT, CDR2 YYREEE (reference sequence). This CDR3 is CASSLAWGLSSYNEQFF. Here the CDR3 DNA reads TGTGCCAGCAGCTTGGCCTGGGGCTTAAGCTCCTACAATGAGCAGTTCTTC.

This chain joins TRBV4-3 and TRBJ2-7; possibly TRBD1 for D (5 bases). This CDR3 is 16 amino acids long. Trimming took off 0 bases at V and 0 bases at J, with 12 bases between the two ends. Germline V lookup: CDR1 LGHNA, CDR2 YSLEER. The CDR3 DNA reads as TGCGCCAGCAGCCAAGATACCCCAGGGCCCTCCTACGAGCAGTACTTC. This encodes CASSQDTPGPSYEQYF.

The V and J genes are TRBV18 and TRBJ2-7; possible D gene TRBD1, 6 bases. Trimming took off 2 bases at V and 6 bases at J, with 14 bases between the two ends. CDR3 length: 14 residues. Germline V gene data show CDR1 as KGHSH and CDR2 as LQKENI. CDR3 residues: CASSPGTQVVEQYF. The DNA for the CDR3 is TGTGCCAGCTCACCAGGGACACAGGTGGTCGAGCAGTACTTC.

V and J are TRBV27 and TRBJ2-7; 7 bases are a match to TRBD1. J was trimmed by 3 bases and V by 1 base; bases with no gene match: 3. Germline V gene data show CDR1 as MNHEY and CDR2 as SMNVEV (reference sequence). The CDR3 totals 14 residues. The CDR3: CASSLLDRFYEQYF. In nucleotides, the CDR3 is TGTGCCAGCAGTTTATTGGACAGGTTCTACGAGCAGTACTTC.

The rearrangement links TRBV7-9 to TRBJ1-1; 9 bases agree with TRBD1. V was clipped by 4 bases and J by 4 bases; unmatched bases: 10. CDR3 size: 16 residues. Germline loops: CDR1 SEHNR, CDR2 FQNEAQ (reference sequence). CDR3 sequence reads: CASSSWGQGSGTEAFF. The CDR3 coding sequence is TGTGCCAGCAGCTCCTGGGGACAGGGATCGGGCACTGAAGCTTTCTTT.

Remarks on this clone: Other nucleotide sequences from this sample produce the same CDR3. The chain has TRBV7-2 and TRBJ2-1; 10 positions match TRBD2. The ends lost 5 bases at V and 6 bases at J; junction bases unmatched: 10. Germline CDR1 SGHTA, CDR2 FQGNSA. The CDR3 has 16 amino acids. The CDR3 bases are TGTGCCAGCAGCCTAGTTGCTAGCGGGAGACGCAATGAGCAGTTCTTC. This encodes CASSLVASGRRNEQFF.